What follows are 17 T cell receptor beta chains derived from one specimen sequenced in a study of blood T cell repertoires in COVID-19. Generated by immunoSEQ multiplex PCR, the TCRdb table keeps only in-frame clones and is missing some. The data contain a few hundred thousand clones, roughly 87% of them singletons. What was sequenced was PBMCs or T cells enriched from blood (not recorded which). Receptors originate from a woman in her 30s who had recovered from COVID-19.

This clone was seen just once. This chain uses TRBV6-5 with TRBJ1-5; 7 positions agree with TRBD1. The trim removed 5 bases at V and 3 bases at J, leaving 4 bases unmatched. This CDR3 is built from 14 residues. Germline V gene lookup returns CDR1 MNHEY and CDR2 SVGAGI. The CDR3 DNA reads as TGTGCCAGCAGTATCGGGACAGACAATCAGCCCCAGCATTTT. It yields the protein CASSIGTDNQPQHF.

V usage is TRBV29-1 and J usage is TRBJ2-7; 9 nucleotides align to TRBD1. The CDR3 is made up of 14 amino acids. In germline, CDR1 is SQVTM, CDR2 ANQGSEA. V shed 3 bases, J shed 4 bases, and the junction held 7 bases outside the gene matches. This CDR3 reads CSVDYGTGFYEQYF. The CDR3 nucleotides read TGCAGCGTTGACTATGGGACAGGGTTTTACGAGCAGTACTTC.

The rearrangement uses TRBV14 and TRBJ1-6; D perhaps matches TRBD1 (5 bases). V was clipped by 0 bases and J by 9 bases, with 12 bases between them. The V gene's germline CDR1 is SGHDN and CDR2 FVKESK. The CDR3 sequence is 15 residues long. The CDR3 loop is CASSQDGRDSSPLHF. The CDR3 DNA follows: TGTGCCAGCAGCCAAGATGGGAGGGACTCTTCACCCCTCCACTTT.

The rearrangement uses TRBV7-9 and TRBJ1-2, with TRBD1 as a possible D gene (6 bases). The CDR3 loop spans 16 amino acids. V was cut by 5 bases and J by 3 bases, with 19 bases left in between. The germline V gene has CDR1 SEHNR and CDR2 FQNEAQ (reference sequence). CDR3 bases: TGTGCCAGCAGCATCTGGGACATTTCAGAATACTATGGCTACACCTTC. Its protein is CASSIWDISEYYGYTF.

This clone was observed a single time. The chain recombines TRBV11-2 with TRBJ2-7, with D possibly being TRBD1 (6 bases). CDR1 SGHAT and CDR2 FQNNGV come from the germline V gene. The V end was cut by 4 bases, the J end by 2 bases, with 15 bases between. The CDR3 totals 15 residues. The CDR3 is CASSSLRDKPYEQYF. The CDR3 nucleotides read TGTGCCAGCAGCTCCCTACGGGACAAACCCTACGAGCAGTACTTC.

The V call is TRBV11-3, the J call TRBJ2-3; 8 nucleotides line up with TRBD2. CDR3 size: 14 residues. From germline, CDR1 is SGHNT and CDR2 YENEEA. With V trimmed by 6 bases and J by 2 bases, 4 bases remained unmatched. DNA for the CDR3: TGTGCCAGCAGTTCGCGGGGGGCCACAGATACGCAGTATTTT. This gives the protein CASSSRGATDTQYF.

The chain is built from TRBV30 and TRBJ2-4; 7 positions match TRBD2. Germline CDR1 reads GTSNPN; CDR2 reads SVGIG (reference sequence). There are 15 residues in the CDR3. J lost 2 bases, V lost 0 bases, and 4 bases had no gene match. The CDR3 loop is CAWSVRGVTKNIQYF. The CDR3, as DNA: TGTGCCTGGAGTGTACGGGGGGTTACCAAAAACATTCAGTACTTC.

This clone appeared a single time. V usage is TRBV7-8 and J usage is TRBJ1-4; D not resolved. There are 16 residues in the CDR3. CDR1 and CDR2 (germline): SGHVS, FQNEAQ. V lost 5 bases and J 0 bases, leaving 13 bases between the germline ends. The CDR3 sequence: CASSHTRLATNEKLFF. In DNA, the CDR3 is TGTGCCAGCAGCCACACGAGGTTGGCAACTAATGAAAAACTGTTTTTT.

The V gene is TRBV28, the J gene TRBJ1-5; 10 bases match TRBD1. The CDR3 extends over 16 amino acids. V was pared by 5 bases and J by 1 base, with 5 bases of the junction left unmatched. Germline CDR1 MDHEN, CDR2 SYDVKM. The CDR3 DNA reads TGTGCCAGCAGTCCGCGGGACAGGGGAAGCAATCAGCCCCAGCATTTT. Encoded protein: CASSPRDRGSNQPQHF.

The chain carries TRBV9 and TRBJ2-6; 7 bases align to TRBD1. The V segment lost 3 bases and the J segment 0 bases; nucleotides outside the gene matches: 15. Per germline, CDR1 SGDLS and CDR2 YYNGEE. The CDR3 is 20 residues long. In DNA form, the CDR3 reads TGTGCCAGCAGCGACTTAGGGGGCCTAGGACAGGTCTCTGGGGCCAACGTCCTGACTTTC. Protein product: CASSDLGGLGQVSGANVLTF.

The rearrangement uses TRBV4-3 and TRBJ2-2; 9 nucleotides align to TRBD1. With 3 bases clipped from V and 4 bases from J, the junction kept 3 bases outside the gene matches. Germline V CDR1 and CDR2: LGHNA, YSLEER. There are 15 residues in the CDR3. The CDR3 DNA sequence: TGCGCCAGCAGCCAGGGACAGGGACCCACCGGGGAGCTGTTTTTT. Translated: CASSQGQGPTGELFF.

The V and J genes are TRBV24-1 and TRBJ2-3; 9 bases are shared with TRBD1. There are 16 residues in the CDR3. From germline, CDR1 is KGHDR and CDR2 SFDVKD. J gave up 1 base and V 7 bases, and 8 bases lay outside the gene matches. The CDR3 region is CATSETGGRGTDTQYF. CDR3 DNA sequence: TGTGCCACCAGCGAAACAGGGGGCCGGGGCACAGATACGCAGTATTTT.

The chain is built from TRBV5-1 and TRBJ1-1; TRBD1 agrees at 10 bases. Germline values: CDR1 SGHRS, CDR2 YFSETQ. The V gene end was trimmed by 4 bases and the J gene end by 2 bases; junction bases not matched to a gene: 8. CDR3 length: 16 amino acids. CDR3 nucleotide sequence: TGCGCCAGCAGCCCCCGACAGGGGGCGCTTAACACTGAAGCTTTCTTT. Translating gives CASSPRQGALNTEAFF. The full variable domain, in which reference TRBV5-1 and TRBJ1-1 provide the parts outside the CDR3, is KAGVTQTPRYLIKTRGQQVTLSCSPISGHRSVSWYQQTPGQGLQFLFEYFSETQRNKGNFPGRFSGRQFSNSRSEMNVSTLELGDSALYLCASSPRQGALNTEAFFGQGTRLTVV.

This clone was counted a few times. The chain is built from TRBV2 and TRBJ1-1; D is unresolved. The CDR3 contains 14 residues. The V end lost 3 bases, the J end lost 1 base, and 9 bases lay between the germline ends. Looked up from germline, CDR1 is SNHLY and CDR2 is FYNNEI. CDR3: CASSEGDPNTEAFF. CDR3 nucleotide sequence: TGTGCCAGCAGTGAGGGCGACCCGAACACTGAAGCTTTCTTT. Supplemented by reference TRBV2 and TRBJ1-1, the full variable domain reads EPEVTQTPSHQVTQMGQEVILRCVPISNHLYFYWYRQILGQKVEFLVSFYNNEISEKSEIFDDQFSVERPDGSNFTLKIRSTKLEDSAMYFCASSEGDPNTEAFFGQGTRLTVV.

This chain uses TRBV3-1 (or the pseudogene TRBV3-2) with TRBJ2-4; D is perhaps TRBD2 (5 bases). Germline values: CDR1 LGHDT, CDR2 YNNKEL (reference sequence). The CDR3 extends over 13 amino acids. V shed 0 bases and J shed 11 bases, with 11 bases lying between them. The CDR3 loop reads CASSQDQRGLQYF. The CDR3 DNA reads TGTGCCAGCAGCCAAGATCAAAGAGGGCTTCAGTACTTC.

The sample holds a few counts of this clone. V is TRBV2 and J is TRBJ1-4, with D tentatively TRBD1 (5 bases). CDR1 and CDR2 from the germline V gene are SNHLY and FYNNEI. Trimming removed 6 bases from V and 8 bases from J, with 25 bases in between. The CDR3 contains 17 residues. The CDR3 region is CASSRQSGRALGEKLFF. The CDR3 bases are TGTGCCAGCAGCCGCCAGTCGGGCAGGGCGCTGGGAGAAAAACTGTTTTTT.

The V and J genes are TRBV19 and TRBJ1-2; weak D call: TRBD1 (6 bases). The germline gives CDR1 LNHDA, CDR2 SQIVND (reference sequence). The V end was cut by 5 bases, the J end by 4 bases, with 14 bases between. The CDR3 is 14 amino acids. CDR3 nucleotides: TGTGCCAGTAGTCCACCAGACAGGATCTATGGCTACACCTTC. Translation: CASSPPDRIYGYTF.